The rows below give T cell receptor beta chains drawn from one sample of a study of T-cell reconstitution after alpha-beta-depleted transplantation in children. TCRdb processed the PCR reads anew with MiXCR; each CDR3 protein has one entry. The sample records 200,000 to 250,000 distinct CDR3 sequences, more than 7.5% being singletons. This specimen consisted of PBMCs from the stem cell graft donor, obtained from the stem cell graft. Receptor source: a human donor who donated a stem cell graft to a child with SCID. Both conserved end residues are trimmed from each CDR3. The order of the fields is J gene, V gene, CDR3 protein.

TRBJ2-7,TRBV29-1,SVVGRGRISPYEQY
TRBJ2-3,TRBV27,ASSLNRVPDTQY
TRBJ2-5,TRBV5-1,ASSTDQETQY
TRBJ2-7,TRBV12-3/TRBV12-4,ASSFGVLEQY
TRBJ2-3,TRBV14,ASSRRSAGSDTQY
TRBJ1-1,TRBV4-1,ASSQESVRRQNTEAF
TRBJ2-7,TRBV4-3,ASSRDREGNYEQY
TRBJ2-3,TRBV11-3,ASSPPGATDTQY
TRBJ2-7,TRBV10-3,AISVGTGAYEQY
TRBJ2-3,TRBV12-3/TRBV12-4,ASSVRPYTDTQY
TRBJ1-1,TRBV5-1,ASTEALNTEAF
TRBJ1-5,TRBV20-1,SATPGGAFNQPQH
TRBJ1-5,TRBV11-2,ASSARDSPSGSNQPQH
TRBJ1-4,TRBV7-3,ASSARGGHLEKLF
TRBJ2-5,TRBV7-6,ASSLAPSGQGETQY
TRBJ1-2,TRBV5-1,ASSETGAVYGYT
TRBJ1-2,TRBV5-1,ASRLTGGSNYGYT
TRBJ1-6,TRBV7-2,ASSFPNALGPESLLFNSPLH
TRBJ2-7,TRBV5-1,ASSFNEQY
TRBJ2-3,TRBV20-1,SASLSAVTDTQY
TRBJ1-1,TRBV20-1,SARASGGNTEAF
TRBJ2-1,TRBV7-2,ASSSYPYNEQF
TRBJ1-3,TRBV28,ASMDRVTGNTIY
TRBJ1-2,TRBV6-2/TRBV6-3,ASLAQGAFGGYT
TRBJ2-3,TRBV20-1,SATSPGGPSDTQY
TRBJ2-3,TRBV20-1,SADSLTSTDTQY
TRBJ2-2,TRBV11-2,ASSPLIPVFTGELF
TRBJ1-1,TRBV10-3,AISESRVGTEAF
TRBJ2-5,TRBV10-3,AINPGVGETQY
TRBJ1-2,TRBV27,ASSPRTDSPYGYT
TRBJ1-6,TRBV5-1,ASSPTRGRGVSDNSPLH
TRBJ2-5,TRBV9,ASSVGVQETQY
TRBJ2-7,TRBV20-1,SARHPRGVGSYEQY
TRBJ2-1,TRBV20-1,SARRRVDPNNEQF